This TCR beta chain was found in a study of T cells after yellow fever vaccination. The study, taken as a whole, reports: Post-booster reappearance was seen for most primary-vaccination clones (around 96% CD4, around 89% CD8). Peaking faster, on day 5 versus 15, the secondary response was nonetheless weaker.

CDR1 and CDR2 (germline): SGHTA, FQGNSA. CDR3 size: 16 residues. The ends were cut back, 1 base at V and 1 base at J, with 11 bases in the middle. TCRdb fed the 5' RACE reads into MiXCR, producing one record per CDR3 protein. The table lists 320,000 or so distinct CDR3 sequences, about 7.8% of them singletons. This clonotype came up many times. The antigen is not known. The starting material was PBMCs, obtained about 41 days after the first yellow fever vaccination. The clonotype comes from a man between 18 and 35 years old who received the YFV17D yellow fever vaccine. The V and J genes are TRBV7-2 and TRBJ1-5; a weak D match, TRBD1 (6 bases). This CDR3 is CASSLGGGRSNQPQHF. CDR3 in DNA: TGTGCCAGCAGCTTAGGTGGGGGGCGAAGCAATCAGCCCCAGCATTTT. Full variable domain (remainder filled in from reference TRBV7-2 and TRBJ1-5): GAGVSQSPSNKVTEKGKDVELRCDPISGHTALYWYRQSLGQGLEFLIYFQGNSAPDKSGLPSDRFSAERTGGSVSTLTIQRTQQEDSAVYLCASSLGGGRSNQPQHFGDGTRLSIL.